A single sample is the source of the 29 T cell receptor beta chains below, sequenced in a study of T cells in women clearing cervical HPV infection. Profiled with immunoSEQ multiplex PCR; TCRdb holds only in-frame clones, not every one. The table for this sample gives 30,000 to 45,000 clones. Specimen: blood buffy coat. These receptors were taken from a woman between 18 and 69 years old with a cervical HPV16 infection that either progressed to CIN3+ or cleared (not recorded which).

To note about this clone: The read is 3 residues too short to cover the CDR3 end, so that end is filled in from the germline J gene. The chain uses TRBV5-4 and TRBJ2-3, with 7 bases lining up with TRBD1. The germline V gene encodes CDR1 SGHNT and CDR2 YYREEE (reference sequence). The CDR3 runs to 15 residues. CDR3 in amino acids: CASSLGQGVQETQYF. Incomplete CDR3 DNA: TGTGCCAGCAGCTTGGGGCAGGGGGTCCAAGAGACG.

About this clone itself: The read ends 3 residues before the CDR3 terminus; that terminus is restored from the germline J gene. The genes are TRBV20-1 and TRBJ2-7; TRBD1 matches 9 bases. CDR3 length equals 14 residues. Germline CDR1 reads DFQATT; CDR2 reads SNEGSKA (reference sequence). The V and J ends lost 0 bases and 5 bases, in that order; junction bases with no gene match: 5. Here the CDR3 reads CSAREAGQGDEQYF. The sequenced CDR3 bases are TGCAGTGCTAGAGAAGCGGGACAGGGTGACGAG.

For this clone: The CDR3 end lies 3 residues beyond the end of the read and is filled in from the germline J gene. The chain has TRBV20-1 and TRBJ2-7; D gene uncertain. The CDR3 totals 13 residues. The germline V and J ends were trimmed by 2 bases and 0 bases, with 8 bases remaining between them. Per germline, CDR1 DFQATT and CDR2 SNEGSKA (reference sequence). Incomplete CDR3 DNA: TGCAGTGCTAGATTGGTCAGCTCCTACGAG. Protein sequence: CSARLVSSYE. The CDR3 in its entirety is CSARLVSSYEQYF.

This CDR3 reads CSAAISGGAGPQYF. The sequenced CDR3 bases are TGCAGTGCCGCTATTAGCGGGGGGGCGGGTCCG. This chain links TRBV20-1 with TRBJ2-3; TRBD2 matches at 11 bases. The read gets to within 3 residues of the CDR3 end, and the germline J gene fills in the rest. CDR1 is DFQATT and CDR2 is SNEGSKA in the germline V gene (reference sequence). The CDR3 covers 14 residues.

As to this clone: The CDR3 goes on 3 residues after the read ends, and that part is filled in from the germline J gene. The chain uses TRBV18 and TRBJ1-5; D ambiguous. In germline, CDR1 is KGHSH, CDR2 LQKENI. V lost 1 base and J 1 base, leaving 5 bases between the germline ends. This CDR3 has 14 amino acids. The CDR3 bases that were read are TGTGCCAGCTCACCACTTATAAGCAATCAGCCC. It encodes CASSPLISNQP. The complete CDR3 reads CASSPLISNQPQHF.

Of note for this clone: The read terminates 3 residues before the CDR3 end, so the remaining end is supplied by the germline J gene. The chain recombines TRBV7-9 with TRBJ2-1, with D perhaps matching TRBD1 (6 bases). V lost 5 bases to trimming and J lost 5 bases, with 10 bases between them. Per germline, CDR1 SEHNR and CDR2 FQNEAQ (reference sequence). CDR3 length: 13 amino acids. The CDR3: CASSEGGNNEQFF. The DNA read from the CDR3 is TGTGCCAGCAGCGAAGGGGGAAACAATGAG.

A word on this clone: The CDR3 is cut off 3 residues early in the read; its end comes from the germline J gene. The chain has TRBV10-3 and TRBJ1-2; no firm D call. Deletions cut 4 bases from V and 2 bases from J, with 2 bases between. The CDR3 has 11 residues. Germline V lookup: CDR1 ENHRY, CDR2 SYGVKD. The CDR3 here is CAISANYGYTF. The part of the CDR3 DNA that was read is TGTGCCATCAGTGCAAACTATGGC.

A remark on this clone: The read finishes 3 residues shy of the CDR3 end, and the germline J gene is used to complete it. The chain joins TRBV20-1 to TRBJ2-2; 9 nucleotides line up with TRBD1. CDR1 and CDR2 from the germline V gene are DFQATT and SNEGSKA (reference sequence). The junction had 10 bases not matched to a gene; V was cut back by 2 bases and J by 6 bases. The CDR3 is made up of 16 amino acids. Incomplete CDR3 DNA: TGCAGTGCTAGACCCTGGACAGGGGAAAGGGCCGGGGAG. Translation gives CSARPWTGERAGE. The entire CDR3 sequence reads CSARPWTGERAGELFF.

Here the CDR3 reads CASSPQGYNEQYF. CDR3 bases read: TGTGCCAGCTCACCACAAGGGTACAACGAG. The rearrangement joins TRBV18 to TRBJ2-7, with D hard to call. Read data end 3 residues before the CDR3 end; the end is taken from the germline J gene. Germline-derived CDR1 and CDR2 are KGHSH and LQKENI. V dropped 1 base and J dropped 5 bases, with 9 bases sitting between them. The length of the CDR3 is 13 residues.

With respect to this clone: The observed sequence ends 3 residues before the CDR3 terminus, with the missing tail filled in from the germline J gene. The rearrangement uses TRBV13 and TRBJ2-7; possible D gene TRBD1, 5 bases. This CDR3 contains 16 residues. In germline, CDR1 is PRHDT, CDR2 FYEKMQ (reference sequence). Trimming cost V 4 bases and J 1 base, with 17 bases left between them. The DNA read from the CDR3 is TGTGCCAGCAGCTCAGACCCGGACAAGCCTTCCTACGAG. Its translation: CASSSDPDKPSYE. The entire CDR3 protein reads CASSSDPDKPSYEQYF.

CDR3: CASSSGQGDEQYF. Incomplete CDR3 DNA: TGTGCCAGCAGCTCCGGACAGGGGGACGAG. The chain combines TRBV5-6 with TRBJ2-7; TRBD1 aligns across 10 bases. The DNA ends 3 residues before the CDR3 does, and the rest of the CDR3 is filled in from the germline J gene. The CDR3 length is 13 residues. Losses at the gene ends were 3 bases for V and 5 bases for J; bases not matched to a gene: 2. The germline CDR1 and CDR2 sequences are SGHDT and YYEEEE.

CDR3 DNA, as far as it was read: TGTGCCTGGAGTGTACTCCCCAGCGGGCTGGGAGAGACG. Translation: CAWSVLPSGLGET. The CDR3 reads in full as CAWSVLPSGLGETQYF. This chain connects TRBV30 to TRBJ2-3; the D gene is possibly TRBD2 (6 bases). The CDR3 is cut off 3 residues early in the read; its end comes from the germline J gene. From germline, CDR1 is GTSNPN and CDR2 SVGIG (reference sequence). The CDR3 runs 16 residues.

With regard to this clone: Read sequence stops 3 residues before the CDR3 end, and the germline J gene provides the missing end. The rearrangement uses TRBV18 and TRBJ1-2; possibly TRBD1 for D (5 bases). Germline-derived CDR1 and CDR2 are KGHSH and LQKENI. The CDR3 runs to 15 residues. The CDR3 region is CASSPPGQAKNIYTF. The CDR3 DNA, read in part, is TGTGCCAGCTCACCACCGGGGCAGGCCAAAAACATC.

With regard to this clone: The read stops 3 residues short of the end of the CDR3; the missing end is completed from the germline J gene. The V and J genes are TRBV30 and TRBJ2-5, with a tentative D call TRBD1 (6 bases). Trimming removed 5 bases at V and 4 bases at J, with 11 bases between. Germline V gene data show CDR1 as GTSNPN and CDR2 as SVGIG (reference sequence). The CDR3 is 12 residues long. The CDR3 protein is CAWAEQGETQYF. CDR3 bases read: TGTGCCTGGGCTGAACAGGGAGAGACC.

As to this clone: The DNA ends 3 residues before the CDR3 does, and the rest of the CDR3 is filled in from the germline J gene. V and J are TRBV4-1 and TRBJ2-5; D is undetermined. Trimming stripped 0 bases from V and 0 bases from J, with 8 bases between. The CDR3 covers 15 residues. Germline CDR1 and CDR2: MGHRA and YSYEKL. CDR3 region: CASSQDLRDQETQYF. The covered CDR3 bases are TGCGCCAGCAGCCAAGATTTAAGGGACCAAGAGACC.

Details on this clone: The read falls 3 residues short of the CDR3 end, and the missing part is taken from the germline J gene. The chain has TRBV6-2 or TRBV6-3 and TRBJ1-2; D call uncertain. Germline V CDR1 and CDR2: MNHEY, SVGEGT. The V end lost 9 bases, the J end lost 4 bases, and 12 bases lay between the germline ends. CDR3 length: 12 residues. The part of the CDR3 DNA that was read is TGTGCCAGTTACAAAGTTGGCTATGGC. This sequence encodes CASYKVGYG. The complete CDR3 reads CASYKVGYGYTF.

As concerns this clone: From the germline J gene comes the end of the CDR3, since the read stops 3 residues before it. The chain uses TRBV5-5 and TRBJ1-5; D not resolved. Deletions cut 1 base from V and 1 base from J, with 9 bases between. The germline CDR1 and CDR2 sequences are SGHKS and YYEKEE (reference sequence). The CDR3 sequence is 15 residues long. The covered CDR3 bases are TGTGCCAGCAGCTTGCGAGAGGGCAGCAATCAGCCC. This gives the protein CASSLREGSNQP. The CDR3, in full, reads CASSLREGSNQPQHF.

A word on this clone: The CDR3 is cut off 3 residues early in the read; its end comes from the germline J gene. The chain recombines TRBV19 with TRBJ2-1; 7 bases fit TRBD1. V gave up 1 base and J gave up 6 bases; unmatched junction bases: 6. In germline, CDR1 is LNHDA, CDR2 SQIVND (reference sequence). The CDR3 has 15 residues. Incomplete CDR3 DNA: TGTGCCAGTAGTATAGCGGGACAGATTACCAATGAG. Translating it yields CASSIAGQITNE. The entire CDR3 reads CASSIAGQITNEQFF.

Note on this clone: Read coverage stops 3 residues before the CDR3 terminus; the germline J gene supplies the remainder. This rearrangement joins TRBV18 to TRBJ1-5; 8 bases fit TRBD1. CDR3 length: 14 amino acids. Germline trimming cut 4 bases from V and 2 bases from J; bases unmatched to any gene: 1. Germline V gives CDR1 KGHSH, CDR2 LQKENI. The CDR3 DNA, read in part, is TGTGCCAGCTCACTGACAGGGGGCAATCAGCCC. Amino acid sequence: CASSLTGGNQP. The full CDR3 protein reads CASSLTGGNQPQHF.

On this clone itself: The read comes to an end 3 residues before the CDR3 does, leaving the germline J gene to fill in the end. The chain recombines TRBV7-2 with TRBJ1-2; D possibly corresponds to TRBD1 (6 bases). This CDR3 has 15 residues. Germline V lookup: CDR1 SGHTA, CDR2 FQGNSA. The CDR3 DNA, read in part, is TGTGCCAGCAGCGCTGAGCGGGGGGGCAACAATGAC. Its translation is CASSAERGGNND. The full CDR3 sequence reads CASSAERGGNNDYTF. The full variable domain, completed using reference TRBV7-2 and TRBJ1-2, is GAGVSQSPSNKVTEKGKDVELRCDPISGHTALYWYRQSLGQGLEFLIYFQGNSAPDKSGLPSDRFSAERTGGSVSTLTIQRTQQEDSAVYLCASSAERGGNNDYTFGSGTRLTVV.

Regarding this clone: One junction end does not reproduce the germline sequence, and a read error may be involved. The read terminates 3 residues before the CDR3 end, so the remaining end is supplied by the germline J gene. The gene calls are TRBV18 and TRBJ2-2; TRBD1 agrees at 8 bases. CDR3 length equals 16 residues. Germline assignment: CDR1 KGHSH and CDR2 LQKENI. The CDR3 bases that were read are TGTGCCAGCTCCCCAGGGGGCCTCGCGAACGCCGGAGAG. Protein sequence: CASSPGGLANAGE. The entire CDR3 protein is CASSPGGLANAGELFF.

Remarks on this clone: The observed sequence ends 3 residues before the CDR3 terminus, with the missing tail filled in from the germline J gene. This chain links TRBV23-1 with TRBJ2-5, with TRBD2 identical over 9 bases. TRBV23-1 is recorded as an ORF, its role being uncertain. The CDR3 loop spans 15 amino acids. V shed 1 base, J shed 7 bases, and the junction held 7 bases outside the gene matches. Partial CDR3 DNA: TGCGCCAGCAGTCAATGGTCGGAGACTAGCGGGACC. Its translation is CASSQWSETSGT. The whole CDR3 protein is CASSQWSETSGTQYF.

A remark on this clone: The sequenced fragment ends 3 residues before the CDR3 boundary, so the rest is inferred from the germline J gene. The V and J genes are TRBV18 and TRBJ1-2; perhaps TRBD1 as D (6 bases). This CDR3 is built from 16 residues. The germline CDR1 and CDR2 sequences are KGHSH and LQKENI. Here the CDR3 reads CASSPPALAGGLDYTF. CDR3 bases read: TGTGCCAGCTCACCACCGGCGCTAGCGGGGGGGCTTGAC.

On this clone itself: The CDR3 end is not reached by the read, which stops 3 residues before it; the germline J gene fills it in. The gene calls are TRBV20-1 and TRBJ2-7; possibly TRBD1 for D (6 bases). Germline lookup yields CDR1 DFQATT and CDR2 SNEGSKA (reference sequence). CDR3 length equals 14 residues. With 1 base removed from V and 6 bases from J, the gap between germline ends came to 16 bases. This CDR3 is CSARGRQGSIEQYF. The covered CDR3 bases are TGCAGTGCTAGAGGGCGGCAGGGGTCTATCGAG.

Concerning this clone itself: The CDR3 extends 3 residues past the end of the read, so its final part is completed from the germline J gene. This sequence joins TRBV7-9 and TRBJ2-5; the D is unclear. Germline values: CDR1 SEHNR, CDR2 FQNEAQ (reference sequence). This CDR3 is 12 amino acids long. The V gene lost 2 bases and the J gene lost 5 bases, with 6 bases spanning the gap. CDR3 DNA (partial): TGTGCCAGCAGCTTACTCGGTGAGACC. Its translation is CASSLLGET. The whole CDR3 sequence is CASSLLGETQYF.

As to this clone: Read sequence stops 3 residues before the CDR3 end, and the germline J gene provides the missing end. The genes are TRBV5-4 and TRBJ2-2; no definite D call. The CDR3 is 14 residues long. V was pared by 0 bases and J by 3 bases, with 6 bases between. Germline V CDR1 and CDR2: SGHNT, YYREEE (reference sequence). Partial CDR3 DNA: TGTGCCAGCAGCTTGGACAAAGACACCGGGGAG. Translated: CASSLDKDTGE. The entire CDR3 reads CASSLDKDTGELFF.

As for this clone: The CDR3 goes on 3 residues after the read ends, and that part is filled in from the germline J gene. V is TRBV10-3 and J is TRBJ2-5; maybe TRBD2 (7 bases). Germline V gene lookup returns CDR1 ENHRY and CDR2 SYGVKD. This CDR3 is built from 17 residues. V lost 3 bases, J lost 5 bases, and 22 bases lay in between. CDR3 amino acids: CAISDPGGGGARETQYF. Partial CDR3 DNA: TGTGCCATCAGTGACCCTGGGGGAGGGGGGGCCCGTGAGACC.

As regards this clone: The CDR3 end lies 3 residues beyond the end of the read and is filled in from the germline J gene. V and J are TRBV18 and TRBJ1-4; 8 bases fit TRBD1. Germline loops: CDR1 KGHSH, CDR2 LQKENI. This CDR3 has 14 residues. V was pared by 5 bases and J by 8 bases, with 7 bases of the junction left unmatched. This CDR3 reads CASSSDRGNEKLFF. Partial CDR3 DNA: TGTGCCAGCTCATCCGACAGGGGAAACGAAAAA.

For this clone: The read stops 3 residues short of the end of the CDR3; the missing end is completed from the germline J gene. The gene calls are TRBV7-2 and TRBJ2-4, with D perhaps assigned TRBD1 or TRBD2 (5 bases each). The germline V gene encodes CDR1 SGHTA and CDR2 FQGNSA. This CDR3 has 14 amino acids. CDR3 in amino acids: CASSRGAANYGQYF. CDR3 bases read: TGTGCCAGCAGCCGAGGGGCAGCTAACTATGGT.